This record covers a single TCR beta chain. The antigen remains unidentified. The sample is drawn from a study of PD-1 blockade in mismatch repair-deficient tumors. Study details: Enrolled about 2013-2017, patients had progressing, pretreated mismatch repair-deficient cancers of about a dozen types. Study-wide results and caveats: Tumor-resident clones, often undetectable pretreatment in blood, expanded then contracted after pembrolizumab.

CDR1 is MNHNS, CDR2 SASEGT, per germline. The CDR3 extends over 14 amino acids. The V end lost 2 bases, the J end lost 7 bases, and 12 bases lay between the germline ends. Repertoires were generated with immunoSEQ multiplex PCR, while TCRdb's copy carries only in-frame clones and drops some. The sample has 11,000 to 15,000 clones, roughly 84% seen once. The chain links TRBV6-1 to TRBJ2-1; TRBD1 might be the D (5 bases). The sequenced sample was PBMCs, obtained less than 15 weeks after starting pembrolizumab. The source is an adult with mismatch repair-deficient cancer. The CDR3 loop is CASSESLDMNEQFF. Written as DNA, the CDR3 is TGTGCCAGCAGTGAAAGCCTGGACATGAATGAGCAGTTCTTC.